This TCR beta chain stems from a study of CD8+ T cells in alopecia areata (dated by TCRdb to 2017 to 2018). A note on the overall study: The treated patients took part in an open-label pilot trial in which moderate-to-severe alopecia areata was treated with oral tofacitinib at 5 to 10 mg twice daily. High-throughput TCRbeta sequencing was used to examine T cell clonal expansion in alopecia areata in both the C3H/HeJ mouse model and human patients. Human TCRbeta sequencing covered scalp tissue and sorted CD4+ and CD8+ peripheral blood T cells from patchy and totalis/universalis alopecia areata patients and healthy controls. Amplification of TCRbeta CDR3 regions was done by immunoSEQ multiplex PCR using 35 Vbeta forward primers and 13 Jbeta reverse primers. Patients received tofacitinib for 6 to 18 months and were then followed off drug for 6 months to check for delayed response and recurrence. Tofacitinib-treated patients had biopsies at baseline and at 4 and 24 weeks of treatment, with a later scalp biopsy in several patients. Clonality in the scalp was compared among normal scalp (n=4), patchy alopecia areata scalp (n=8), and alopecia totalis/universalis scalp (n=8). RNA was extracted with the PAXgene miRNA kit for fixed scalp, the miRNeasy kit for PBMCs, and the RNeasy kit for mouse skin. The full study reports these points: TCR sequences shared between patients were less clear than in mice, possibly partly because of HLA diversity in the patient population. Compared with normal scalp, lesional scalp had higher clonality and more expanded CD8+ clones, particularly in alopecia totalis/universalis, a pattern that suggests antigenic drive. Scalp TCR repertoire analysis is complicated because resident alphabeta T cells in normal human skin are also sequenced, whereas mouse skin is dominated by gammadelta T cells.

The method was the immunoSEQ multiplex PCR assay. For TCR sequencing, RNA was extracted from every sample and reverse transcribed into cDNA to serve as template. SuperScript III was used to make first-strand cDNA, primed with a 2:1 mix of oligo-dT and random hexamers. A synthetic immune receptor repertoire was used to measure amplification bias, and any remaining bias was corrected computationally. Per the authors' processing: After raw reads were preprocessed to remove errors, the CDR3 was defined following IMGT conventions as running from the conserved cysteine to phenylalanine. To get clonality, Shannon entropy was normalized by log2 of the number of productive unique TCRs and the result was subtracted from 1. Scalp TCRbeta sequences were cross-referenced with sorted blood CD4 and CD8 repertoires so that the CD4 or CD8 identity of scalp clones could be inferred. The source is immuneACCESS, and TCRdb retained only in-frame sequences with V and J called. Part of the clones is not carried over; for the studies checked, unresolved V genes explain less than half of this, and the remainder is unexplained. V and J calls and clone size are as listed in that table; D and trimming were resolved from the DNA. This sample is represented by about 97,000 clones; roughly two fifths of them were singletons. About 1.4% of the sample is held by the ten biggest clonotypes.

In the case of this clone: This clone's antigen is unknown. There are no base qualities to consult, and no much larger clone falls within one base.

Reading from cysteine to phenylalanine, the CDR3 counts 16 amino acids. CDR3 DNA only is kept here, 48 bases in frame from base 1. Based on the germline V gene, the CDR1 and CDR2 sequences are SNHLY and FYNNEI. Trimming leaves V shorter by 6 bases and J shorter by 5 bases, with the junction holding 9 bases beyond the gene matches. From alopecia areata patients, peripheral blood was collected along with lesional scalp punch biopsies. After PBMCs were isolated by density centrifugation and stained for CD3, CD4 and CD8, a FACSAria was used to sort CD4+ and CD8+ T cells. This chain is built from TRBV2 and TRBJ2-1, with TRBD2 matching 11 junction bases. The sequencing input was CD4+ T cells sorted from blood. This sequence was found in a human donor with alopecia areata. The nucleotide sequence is TGTGCCAGCAGGTCCACTAGCGGGGGACTCCACAATGAGCAGTTCTTC. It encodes CASRSTSGGLHNEQFF.